The 8 T cell receptor beta chains listed next were all sequenced from one sample in a study of blood T cell repertoires in COVID-19 (TCRdb year 2020). Library method: the immunoSEQ multiplex PCR assay. In TCRdb, the immuneACCESS table is reduced to in-frame sequences with V and J assigned. These tables do not hold every clone; where another copy was compared, an unresolved V gene accounts for under half, and the others remain unexplained. In this sample the table shows some 59,000 clones, roughly 76% of which occur a single time. Approximately 5.4% of the sample goes to the ten largest clones. Sequencing was carried out using peripheral blood. The source is a woman between 55 and 75 years old with acute or convalescent COVID-19.

The chain employs TRBV7-3 and TRBJ2-5, with 9 bases that match TRBD1. V was clipped by 5 bases and J by 4 bases; unmatched bases: 5. Germline V CDR1 and CDR2: SGHTA, FQGTGA. This CDR3 comprises 14 residues. The CDR3 loop is CASSPGTGRETQYF. In nucleotides, the CDR3 is TGTGCCAGCAGCCCAGGGACAGGGAGAGAGACCCAGTACTTC.

J is TRBJ2-5 and V is TRBV5-4, with 12 nucleotides matching TRBD2. The CDR3 is 16 residues long. V was clipped by 4 bases and J by 1 base; unmatched bases: 5. CDR1 SGHNT and CDR2 YYREEE come from the germline V gene (reference sequence). The CDR3 bases are TGTGCCAGCAGCGGAGGACTAGCGGGACTCCAAGAGACCCAGTACTTC. Translated, it gives CASSGGLAGLQETQYF.

The CDR3 loop reads CASSLRQGGYNEQFF. Here the CDR3 DNA reads TGTGCCAGCAGCCTTCGACAGGGCGGGTACAATGAGCAGTTCTTC. This chain joins TRBV3-1 (or the pseudogene TRBV3-2) and TRBJ2-1; 7 positions agree with TRBD1. The CDR3 totals 15 residues. Trimming took 4 bases from V and 4 from J; bases not matched to a gene: 7. Germline V CDR1 and CDR2: LGHDT, YNNKEL (reference sequence).

This clone occurred a few times. The V call is TRBV5-6, the J call TRBJ1-2; a weak D match, TRBD1 (6 bases). Trimming removed 1 base from V and 4 bases from J, with 11 bases in between. The CDR3 is 14 amino acids. The germline V gene has CDR1 SGHDT and CDR2 YYEEEE. CDR3 bases: TGTGCCAGCAGCTTGAGAAGGGGGTCCTATGGCTACACCTTC. Amino acids: CASSLRRGSYGYTF. Drawing the rest from reference TRBV5-6 and TRBJ1-2, the complete variable domain is DAGVTQSPTHLIKTRGQQVTLRCSPKSGHDTVSWYQQALGQGPQFIFQYYEEEERQRGNFPDRFSGHQFPNYSSELNVNALLLGDSALYLCASSLRRGSYGYTFGSGTRLTVV.

This clone has a single count. At one end the junction does not follow the germline gene, possibly because of a read error. The chain joins TRBV20-1 to TRBJ1-2; 7 positions agree with TRBD1. The CDR3 runs 8 residues. CDR1 and CDR2 (germline): DFQATT, SNEGSKA (reference sequence). CDR3 sequence: CSAGQTGF. In DNA, the CDR3 is TGCAGTGCCGGACAGACAGGGTTC.

This chain connects TRBV2 to TRBJ2-6; weak D call: TRBD2 (6 bases). The CDR3 is 15 residues long. Between the trimmed V and J ends, which lost 6 bases and 1 base, there was a span of 10 bases. Germline V lookup: CDR1 SNHLY, CDR2 FYNNEI. The CDR3 reads CASRAGGSGANVLTF. The CDR3 DNA is TGTGCCAGCAGGGCCGGGGGTTCTGGGGCCAACGTCCTGACTTTC. The full variable domain, in which reference TRBV2 and TRBJ2-6 provide the parts outside the CDR3, is EPEVTQTPSHQVTQMGQEVILRCVPISNHLYFYWYRQILGQKVEFLVSFYNNEISEKSEIFDDQFSVERPDGSNFTLKIRSTKLEDSAMYFCASRAGGSGANVLTFGAGSRLTVL.

By frequency in the sample, this clone is medium-sized. The rearrangement uses TRBV27 and TRBJ2-7, with 8 bases identical to TRBD1. With 6 bases clipped from V and 3 bases from J, the junction kept 10 bases outside the gene matches. CDR1 MNHEY and CDR2 SMNVEV come from the germline V gene (reference sequence). This CDR3 spans 15 amino acids. CDR3 loop: CASSLGQAIGYEQYF. The CDR3, as DNA: TGTGCCAGCAGCCTGGGACAGGCGATAGGCTACGAGCAGTACTTC.

This clone was seen only a few times. V is TRBV28 and J is TRBJ1-2; 7 bases are a match to TRBD1. The CDR3 extends over 15 amino acids. Trimming took 4 bases from V and 2 from J; bases not matched to a gene: 7. Looked up from germline, CDR1 is MDHEN and CDR2 is SYDVKM. The CDR3 bases are TGTGCCAGCAGTTCTGCGGCAGGGGGGAACTATGGCTACACCTTC. Translated, it gives CASSSAAGGNYGYTF.